This T cell receptor beta chain was recorded in a study of T-cell memory formation after mild COVID-19. Study as a whole: TCR clusters mostly belonged to single donors.

In the case of this clonotype: The target antigen is unknown.

The study's findings and limits: There was a balanced CD4/CD8 profile in clones contracting day 15 to 85, and later expanders leaned CD4+.

The trim removed 2 bases at V and 0 bases at J, leaving 3 bases unmatched. The CDR3 is 18 residues long. Germline assignment: CDR1 SGHVS and CDR2 FQNEAQ. Researchers used 5'RACE with constant-segment primers to make TCR alpha and TCR beta cDNA libraries that carry sample barcodes and UMIs. TCRdb reanalysed the 5' RACE reads using MiXCR and keeps one entry per CDR3 protein. The data contain about 340,000 distinct CDR3 sequences, roughly an eighth of them singletons. The chain has TRBV7-8 and TRBJ2-3, with TRBD2 identical over 15 bases. Source material: PBMCs or a T cell subset sorted from them (not recorded which). The receptor was derived from a man aged 18 to 29 who had mild COVID-19 (a few samples of this study predate the infection). Cell type and time point are not known. The CDR3 protein is CASSLRTSGGDSTDTQYF. Written as DNA, the CDR3 is TGTGCCAGCAGCTTAAGGACTAGCGGGGGGGATAGCACAGATACGCAGTATTTT. Drawing the rest from reference TRBV7-8 and TRBJ2-3, the complete variable domain is GAGVSQSPRYKVAKRGQDVALRCDPISGHVSLFWYQQALGQGPEFLTYFQNEAQLDKSGLPSDRFFAERPEGSVSTLKIQRTQQEDSAVYLCASSLRTSGGDSTDTQYFGPGTRLTVL.